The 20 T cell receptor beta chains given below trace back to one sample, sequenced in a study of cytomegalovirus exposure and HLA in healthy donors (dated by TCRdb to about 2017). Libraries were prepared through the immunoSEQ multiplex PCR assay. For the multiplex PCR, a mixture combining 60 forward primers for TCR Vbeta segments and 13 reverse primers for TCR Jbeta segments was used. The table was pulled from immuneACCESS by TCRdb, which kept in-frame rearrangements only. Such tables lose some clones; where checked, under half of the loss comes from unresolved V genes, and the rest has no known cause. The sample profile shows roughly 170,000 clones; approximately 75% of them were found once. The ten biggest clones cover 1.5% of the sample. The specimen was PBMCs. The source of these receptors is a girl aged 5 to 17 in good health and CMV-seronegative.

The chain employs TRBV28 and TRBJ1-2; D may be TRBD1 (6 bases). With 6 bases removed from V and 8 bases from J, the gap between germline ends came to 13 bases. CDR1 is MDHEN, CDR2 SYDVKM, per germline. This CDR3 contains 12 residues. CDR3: CASSVTGRGYTF. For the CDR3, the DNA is TGTGCCAGCAGCGTCACAGGGCGCGGCTACACCTTC.

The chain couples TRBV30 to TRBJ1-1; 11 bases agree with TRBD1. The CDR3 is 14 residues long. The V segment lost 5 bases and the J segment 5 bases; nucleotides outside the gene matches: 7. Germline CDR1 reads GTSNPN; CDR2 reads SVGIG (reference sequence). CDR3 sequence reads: CAWDSWDRGTEAFF. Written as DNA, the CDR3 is TGTGCCTGGGATTCATGGGACAGGGGGACTGAAGCTTTCTTT.

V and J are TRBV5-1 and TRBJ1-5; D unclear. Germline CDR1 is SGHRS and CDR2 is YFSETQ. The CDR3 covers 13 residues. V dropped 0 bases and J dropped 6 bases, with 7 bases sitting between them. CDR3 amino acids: CASSLGEGQPQHF. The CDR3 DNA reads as TGCGCCAGCAGCTTGGGGGAGGGTCAGCCCCAGCATTTT.

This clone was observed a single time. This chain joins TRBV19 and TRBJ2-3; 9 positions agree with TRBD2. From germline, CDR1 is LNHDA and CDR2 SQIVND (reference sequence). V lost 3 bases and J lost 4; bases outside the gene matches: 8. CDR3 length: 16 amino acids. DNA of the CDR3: TGTGCCAGTAGTATGGGACTAGCTGTTGGAGCAGATACGCAGTATTTT. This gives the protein CASSMGLAVGADTQYF.

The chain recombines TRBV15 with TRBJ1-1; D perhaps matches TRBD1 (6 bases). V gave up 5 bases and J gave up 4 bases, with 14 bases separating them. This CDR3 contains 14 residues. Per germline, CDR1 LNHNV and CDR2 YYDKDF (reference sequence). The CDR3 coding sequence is TGTGCCACCAGCGCACACAGGGTTCCCACTGAAGCTTTCTTT. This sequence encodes CATSAHRVPTEAFF.

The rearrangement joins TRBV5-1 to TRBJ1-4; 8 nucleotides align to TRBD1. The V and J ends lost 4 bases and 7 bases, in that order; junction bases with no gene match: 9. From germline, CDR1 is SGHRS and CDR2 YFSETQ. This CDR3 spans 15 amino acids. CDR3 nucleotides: TGCGCCAGCAGCCCTATGACAGGGGAGGGTGAAAAACTGTTTTTT. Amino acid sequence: CASSPMTGEGEKLFF.

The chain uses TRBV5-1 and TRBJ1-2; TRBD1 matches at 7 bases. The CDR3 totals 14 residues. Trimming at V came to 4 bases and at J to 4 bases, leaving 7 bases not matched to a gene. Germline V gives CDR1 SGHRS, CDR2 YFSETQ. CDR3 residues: CASSGGQTLYGYTF. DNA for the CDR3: TGCGCCAGCAGCGGGGGACAGACTCTCTATGGCTACACCTTC.

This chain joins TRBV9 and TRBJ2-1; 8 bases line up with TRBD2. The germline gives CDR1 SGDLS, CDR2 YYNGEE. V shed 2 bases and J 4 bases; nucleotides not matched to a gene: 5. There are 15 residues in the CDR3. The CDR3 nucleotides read TGTGCCAGCAGCGTGGGGACTAGGGATTACAATGAGCAGTTCTTC. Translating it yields CASSVGTRDYNEQFF.

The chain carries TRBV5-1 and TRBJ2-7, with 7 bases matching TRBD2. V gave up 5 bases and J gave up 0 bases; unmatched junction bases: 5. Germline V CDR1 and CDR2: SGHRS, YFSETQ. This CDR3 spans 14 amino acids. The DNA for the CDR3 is TGCGCCAGCAGTAAAGCGGGGAGCTCCTACGAGCAGTACTTC. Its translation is CASSKAGSSYEQYF.

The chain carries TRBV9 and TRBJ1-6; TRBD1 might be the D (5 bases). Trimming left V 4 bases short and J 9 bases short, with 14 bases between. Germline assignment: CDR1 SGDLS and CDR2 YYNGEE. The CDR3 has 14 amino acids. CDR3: CASSPGHGPSPLHF. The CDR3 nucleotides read TGTGCCAGCAGCCCAGGACACGGACCTTCACCCCTCCACTTT.

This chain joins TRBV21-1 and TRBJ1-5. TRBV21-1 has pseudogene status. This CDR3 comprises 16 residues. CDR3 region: CASSIGAAGRDQPQHF. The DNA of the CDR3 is TGTGCCAGCAGCATCGGGGCGGCAGGGAGGGATCAGCCCCAGCATTTT.

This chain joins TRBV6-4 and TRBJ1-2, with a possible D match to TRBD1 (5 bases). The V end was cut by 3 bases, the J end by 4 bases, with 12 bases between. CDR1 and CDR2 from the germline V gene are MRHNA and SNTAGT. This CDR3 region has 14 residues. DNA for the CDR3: TGTGCCAGCAGTGAAATGAGCGGGGGCTATGGCTACACCTTC. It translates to CASSEMSGGYGYTF.

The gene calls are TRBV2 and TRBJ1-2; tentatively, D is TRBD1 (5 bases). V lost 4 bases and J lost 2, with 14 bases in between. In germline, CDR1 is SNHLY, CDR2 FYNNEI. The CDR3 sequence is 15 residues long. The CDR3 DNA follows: TGTGCCAGCAGTGGGTCCCGGCAGGGCAACTATGGCTACACCTTC. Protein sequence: CASSGSRQGNYGYTF.

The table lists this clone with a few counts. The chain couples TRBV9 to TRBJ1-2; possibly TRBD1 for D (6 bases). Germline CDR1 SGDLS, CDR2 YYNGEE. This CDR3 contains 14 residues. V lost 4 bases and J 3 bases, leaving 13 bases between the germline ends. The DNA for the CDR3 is TGTGCCAGCAGCCAAGCCCACAGGGACTATGGCTACACCTTC. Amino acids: CASSQAHRDYGYTF.

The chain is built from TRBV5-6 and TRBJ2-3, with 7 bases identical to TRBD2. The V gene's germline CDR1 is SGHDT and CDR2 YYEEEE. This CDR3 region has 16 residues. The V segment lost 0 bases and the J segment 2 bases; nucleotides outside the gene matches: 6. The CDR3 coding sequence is TGTGCCAGCAGCTTGGAGTTAGGACTAGACACAGATACGCAGTATTTT. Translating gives CASSLELGLDTDTQYF.

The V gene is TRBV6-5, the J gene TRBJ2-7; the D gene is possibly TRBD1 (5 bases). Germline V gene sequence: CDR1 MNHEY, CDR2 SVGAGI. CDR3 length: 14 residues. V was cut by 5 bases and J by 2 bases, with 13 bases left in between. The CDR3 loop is CASSQRQLAYEQYF. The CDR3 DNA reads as TGTGCCAGCAGTCAAAGACAGCTAGCCTACGAGCAGTACTTC.

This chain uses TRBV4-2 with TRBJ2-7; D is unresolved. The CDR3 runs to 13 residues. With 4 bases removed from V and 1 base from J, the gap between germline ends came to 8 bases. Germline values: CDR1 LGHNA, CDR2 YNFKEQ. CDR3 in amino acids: CASSPKSSYEQYF. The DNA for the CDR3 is TGTGCCAGCAGCCCAAAGAGTTCCTACGAGCAGTACTTC.

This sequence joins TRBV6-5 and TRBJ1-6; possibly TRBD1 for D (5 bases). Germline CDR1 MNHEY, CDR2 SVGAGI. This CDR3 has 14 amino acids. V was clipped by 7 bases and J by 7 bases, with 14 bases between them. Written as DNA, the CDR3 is TGTGCCAGCAACATCGGGGGAGAAAATTCACCCCTCCACTTT. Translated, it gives CASNIGGENSPLHF.

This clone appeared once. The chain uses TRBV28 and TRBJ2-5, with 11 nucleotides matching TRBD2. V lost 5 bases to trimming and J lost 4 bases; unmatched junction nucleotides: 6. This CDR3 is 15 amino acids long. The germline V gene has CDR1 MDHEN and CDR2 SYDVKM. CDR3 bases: TGTGCCAGCAGTCTCCTAGCGGGGGGAGGAGAGACCCAGTACTTC. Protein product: CASSLLAGGGETQYF.

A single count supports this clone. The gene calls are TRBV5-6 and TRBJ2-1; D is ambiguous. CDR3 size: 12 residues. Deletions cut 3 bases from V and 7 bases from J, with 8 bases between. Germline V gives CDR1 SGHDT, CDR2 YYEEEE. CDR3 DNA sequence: TGTGCCAGCAGCTCCGGAGATAATGAGCAGTTCTTC. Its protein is CASSSGDNEQFF.